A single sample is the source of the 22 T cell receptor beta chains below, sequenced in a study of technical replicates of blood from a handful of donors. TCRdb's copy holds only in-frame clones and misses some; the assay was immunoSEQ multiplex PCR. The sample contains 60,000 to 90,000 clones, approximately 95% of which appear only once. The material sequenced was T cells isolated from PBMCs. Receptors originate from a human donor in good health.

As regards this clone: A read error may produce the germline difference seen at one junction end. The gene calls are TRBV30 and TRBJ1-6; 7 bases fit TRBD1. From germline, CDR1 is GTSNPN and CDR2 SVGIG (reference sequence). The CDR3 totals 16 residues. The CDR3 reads CAWGVSSTGYSSPLHF. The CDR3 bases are TGTGCCTGGGGGGTCTCCTCGACAGGGTATAGTTCACCCCTCCACTTT.

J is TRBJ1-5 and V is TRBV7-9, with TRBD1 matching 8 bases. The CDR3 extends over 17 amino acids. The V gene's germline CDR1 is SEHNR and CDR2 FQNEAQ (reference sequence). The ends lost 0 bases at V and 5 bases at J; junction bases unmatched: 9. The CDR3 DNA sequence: TGTGCCAGCAGCTTAGCTGGTGGCAGGGGGCGCGATCAGCCCCAGCATTTT. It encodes CASSLAGGRGRDQPQHF.

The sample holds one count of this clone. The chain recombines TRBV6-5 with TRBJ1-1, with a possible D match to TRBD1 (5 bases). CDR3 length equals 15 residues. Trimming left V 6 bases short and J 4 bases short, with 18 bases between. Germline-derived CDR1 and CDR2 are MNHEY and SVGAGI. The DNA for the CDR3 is TGTGCCAGCAGAAGGGGTTGGTCAGGCTCCACTGAAGCTTTCTTT. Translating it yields CASRRGWSGSTEAFF.

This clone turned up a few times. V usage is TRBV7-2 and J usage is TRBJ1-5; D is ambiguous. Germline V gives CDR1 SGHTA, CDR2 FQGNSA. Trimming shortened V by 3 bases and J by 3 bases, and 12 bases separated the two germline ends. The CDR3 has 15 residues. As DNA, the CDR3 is TGTGCCAGCAGCTTGGGCCCTTTGGTCAATCAGCCCCAGCATTTT. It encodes CASSLGPLVNQPQHF.

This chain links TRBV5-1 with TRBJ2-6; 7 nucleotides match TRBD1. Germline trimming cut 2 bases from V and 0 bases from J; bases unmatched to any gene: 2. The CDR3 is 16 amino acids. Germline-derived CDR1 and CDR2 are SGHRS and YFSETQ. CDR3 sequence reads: CASSLQGSSGANVLTF. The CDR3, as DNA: TGCGCCAGCAGCTTACAGGGGAGCTCTGGGGCCAACGTCCTGACTTTC.

CDR3 sequence (DNA): TGCGCCAGCAGCCAAGGACCAGGGACCTACGAGCAGTACTTC. It codes for CASSQGPGTYEQYF. The V gene is TRBV4-1, the J gene TRBJ2-7; D possibly corresponds to TRBD1 (5 bases). The CDR3 is made up of 14 amino acids. The ends were cut back, 1 base at V and 2 bases at J, with 9 bases in the middle. Per germline, CDR1 MGHRA and CDR2 YSYEKL.

CDR3 DNA: TGCGCCAGCAGCCCCTTAGCGGGAGGGCCCGGATCCTACAATGAGCAGTTCTTC. Translation: CASSPLAGGPGSYNEQFF. The chain couples TRBV4-1 to TRBJ2-1; 11 bases are a match to TRBD2. This CDR3 comprises 18 residues. Germline assignment: CDR1 MGHRA and CDR2 YSYEKL. J gave up 1 base and V 4 bases, and 9 bases lay outside the gene matches.

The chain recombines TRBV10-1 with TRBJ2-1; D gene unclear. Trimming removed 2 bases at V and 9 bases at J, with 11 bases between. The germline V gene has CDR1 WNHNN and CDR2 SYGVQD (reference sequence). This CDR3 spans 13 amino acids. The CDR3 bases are TGCGCCAGCAGTGAGACTCGAGTTGGTGAGCAGTTCTTC. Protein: CASSETRVGEQFF.

CDR3 amino acids: CASSADRGGSPLHF. The CDR3 DNA is TGTGCCAGCAGCGCCGACAGGGGAGGTTCACCCCTCCACTTT. This chain links TRBV2 with TRBJ1-6, with 8 bases that match TRBD1. Germline values: CDR1 SNHLY, CDR2 FYNNEI. This CDR3 is 14 amino acids long. Trimming removed 6 bases from V and 9 bases from J; junction bases left unmatched: 7.

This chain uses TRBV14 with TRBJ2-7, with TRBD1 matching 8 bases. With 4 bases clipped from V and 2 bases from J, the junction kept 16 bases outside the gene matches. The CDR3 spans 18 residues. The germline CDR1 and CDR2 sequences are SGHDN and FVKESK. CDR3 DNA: TGTGCCAGCAGCCCCTGGACAGGGACAGAACCGCGAACCTACGAGCAGTACTTC. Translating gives CASSPWTGTEPRTYEQYF.

The CDR3 loop is CASSRLVGENYGYTF. In DNA, the CDR3 is TGTGCCAGCAGCCGCCTAGTAGGAGAAAACTATGGCTACACCTTC. The rearrangement joins TRBV5-4 to TRBJ1-2; no clear D. V lost 4 bases, J lost 2 bases, and 15 bases lay in between. Germline CDR1 SGHNT, CDR2 YYREEE (reference sequence). The CDR3 has 15 residues. The full variable domain, completed using reference TRBV5-4 and TRBJ1-2, is ETGVTQSPTHLIKTRGQQVTLRCSSQSGHNTVSWYQQALGQGPQFIFQYYREEENGRGNFPPRFSGLQFPNYSSELNVNALELDDSALYLCASSRLVGENYGYTFGSGTRLTVV.

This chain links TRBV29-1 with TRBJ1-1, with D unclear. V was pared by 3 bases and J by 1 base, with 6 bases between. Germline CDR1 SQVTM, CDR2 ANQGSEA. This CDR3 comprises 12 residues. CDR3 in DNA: TGCAGCGTTGAGGTAGAGAACACTGAAGCTTTCTTT. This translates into CSVEVENTEAFF.

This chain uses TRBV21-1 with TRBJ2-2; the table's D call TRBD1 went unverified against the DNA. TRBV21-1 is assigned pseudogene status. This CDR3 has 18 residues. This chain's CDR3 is CASTRTGKGSAGTGELFF. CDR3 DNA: TGTGCCAGCACCAGGACAGGGAAGGGTAGCGCTGGGACCGGGGAGCTGTTTTTT.

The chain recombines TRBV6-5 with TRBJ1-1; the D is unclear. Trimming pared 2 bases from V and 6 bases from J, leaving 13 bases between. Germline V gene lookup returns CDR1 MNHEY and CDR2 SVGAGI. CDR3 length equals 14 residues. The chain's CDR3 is CASSYNGNRAEAFF. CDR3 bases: TGTGCCAGCAGTTACAACGGGAACAGAGCTGAAGCTTTCTTT.

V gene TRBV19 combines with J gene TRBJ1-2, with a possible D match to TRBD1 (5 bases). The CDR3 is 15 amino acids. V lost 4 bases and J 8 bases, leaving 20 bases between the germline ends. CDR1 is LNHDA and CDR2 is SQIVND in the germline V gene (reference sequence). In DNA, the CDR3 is TGTGCCAGTAGTACTCTGACCGGGGGTCGGGAAGGCTACACCTTC. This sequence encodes CASSTLTGGREGYTF.

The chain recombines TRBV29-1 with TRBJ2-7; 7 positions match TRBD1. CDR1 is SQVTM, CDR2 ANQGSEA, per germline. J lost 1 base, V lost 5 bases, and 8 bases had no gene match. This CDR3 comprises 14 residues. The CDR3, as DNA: TGCAGCGTTTCCGGGACAGAGAATTCCTACGAGCAGTACTTC. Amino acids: CSVSGTENSYEQYF.

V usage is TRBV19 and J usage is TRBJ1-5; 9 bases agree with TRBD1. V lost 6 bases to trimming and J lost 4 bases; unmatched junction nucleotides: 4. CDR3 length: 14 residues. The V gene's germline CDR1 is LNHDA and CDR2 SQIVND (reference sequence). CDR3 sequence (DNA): TGTGCCAGTAGACAGGGGGCATCTAATCAGCCCCAGCATTTT. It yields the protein CASRQGASNQPQHF.

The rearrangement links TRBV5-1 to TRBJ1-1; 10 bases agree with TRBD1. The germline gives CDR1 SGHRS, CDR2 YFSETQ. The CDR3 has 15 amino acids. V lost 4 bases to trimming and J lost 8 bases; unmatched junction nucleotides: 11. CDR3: CASSALGQGDFEAFF. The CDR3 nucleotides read TGCGCCAGCAGCGCGCTAGGACAGGGGGACTTCGAAGCTTTCTTT.

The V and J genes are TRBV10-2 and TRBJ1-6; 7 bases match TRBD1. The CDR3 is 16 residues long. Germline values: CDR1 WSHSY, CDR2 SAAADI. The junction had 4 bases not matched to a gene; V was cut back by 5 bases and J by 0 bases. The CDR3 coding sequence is TGCGCCAGCAGTACAGGGGCGAGCTCCTATAATTCACCCCTCCACTTT. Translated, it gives CASSTGASSYNSPLHF.

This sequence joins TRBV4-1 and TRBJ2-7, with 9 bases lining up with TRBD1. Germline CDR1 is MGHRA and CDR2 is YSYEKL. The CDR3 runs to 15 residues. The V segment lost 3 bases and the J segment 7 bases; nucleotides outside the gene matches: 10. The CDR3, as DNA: TGCGCCAGCAGCCAGCTGTCGGGACAGGGTCGAGAGCAGTACTTC. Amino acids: CASSQLSGQGREQYF.

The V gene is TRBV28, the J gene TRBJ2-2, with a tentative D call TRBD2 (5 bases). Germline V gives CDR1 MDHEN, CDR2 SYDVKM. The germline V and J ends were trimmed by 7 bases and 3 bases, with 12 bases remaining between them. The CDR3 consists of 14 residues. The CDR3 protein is CASIRGYDTGELFF. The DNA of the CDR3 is TGTGCCAGCATTCGCGGGTATGACACCGGGGAGCTGTTTTTT.

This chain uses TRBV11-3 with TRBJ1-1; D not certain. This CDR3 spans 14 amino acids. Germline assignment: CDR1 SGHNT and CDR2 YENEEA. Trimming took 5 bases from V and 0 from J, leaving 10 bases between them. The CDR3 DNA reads TGTGCCAGCAGCCACGGGTTTCTGAACACTGAAGCTTTCTTT. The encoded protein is CASSHGFLNTEAFF.